What follows are 18 T cell receptor beta chains derived from one specimen sequenced in a study of glioma-infiltrating T cells. Amplification of TCR alpha and beta CDR3 regions from RNA used iRepertoire nested multiplex PCR. MiXCR, run by TCRdb on the multiplex PCR reads, gives a single entry per CDR3 protein. The table records about 180,000 distinct CDR3 sequences, under 55% of them present only once. What was sequenced was glioma tissue, nonneoplastic brain tissue, or PBMCs (not recorded which). The receptors were gathered from a human donor with low-grade glioma or glioblastoma, undergoing nonglioma brain surgery, or in good health (not recorded which).

The V and J genes are TRBV5-5 and TRBJ2-3; 7 positions agree with TRBD2. The germline CDR1 and CDR2 sequences are SGHKS and YYEKEE (reference sequence). The J segment lost 5 bases and the V segment lost 1 base, leaving 7 bases of the junction unmatched. This CDR3 comprises 15 residues. The CDR3 spells CASSLRGGRGDTQYF. Here the CDR3 DNA reads TGTGCCAGCAGCTTGCGGGGCGGGAGAGGAGATACGCAGTATTTT. The variable domain in full, with the rest retrieved from reference TRBV5-5 and TRBJ2-3, is DAGVTQSPTHLIKTRGQQVTLRCSPISGHKSVSWYQQVLGQGPQFIFQYYEKEERGRGNFPDRFSARQFPNYSSELNVNALLLGDSALYLCASSLRGGRGDTQYFGPGTRLTVL.

Regarding this clonotype: This may be a read error, as it is one base from a much larger clone. The chain uses TRBV3-1 and TRBJ2-7; no clear D. The CDR3 runs 13 residues. CDR1 is LGHDT, CDR2 YNNKEL, per germline (reference sequence). The CDR3: CASIQVVQTEQYF. CDR3 nucleotides: TGTGCCAGCATCCAAGTTGTACAGACCGAGCAGTACTTC.

For this clonotype: This likely comes from a read error, as the CDR3 has no conserved phenylalanine or tryptophan at its end. The J gene is TRBJ2-1, the V gene TRBV6-1; a possible D gene is TRBD2 (5 bases). The CDR3 is 15 amino acids. CDR1 and CDR2 from the germline V gene are MNHNS and SASEGT. The V gene lost 5 bases and the J gene lost 0 bases, with 11 bases spanning the gap. The CDR3 is CASSLREGSYNEQFL. The CDR3 DNA reads TGTGCCAGCAGTCTGCGAGAGGGCTCCTACAATGAGCAGTTCTTA.

In its sample, this clonotype was seen a few times. The CDR3 DNA reads as TGTGCCAGCAGCTTAGGGGGATCGCGGAGAAGAAACAATGAGCAGTTCTTC. Protein: CASSLGGSRRRNNEQFF. The chain employs TRBV11-2 and TRBJ2-1, with D hard to call. Germline assignment: CDR1 SGHAT and CDR2 FQNNGV. V was shortened by 1 base and J by 5 bases, with 18 bases between the two germline ends. CDR3 length equals 17 residues.

This clonotype was seen only a few times. The chain employs TRBV10-3 and TRBJ2-3, with D unresolved. V was shortened by 0 bases and J by 7 bases, with 5 bases between the two germline ends. This CDR3 region has 12 residues. Germline V CDR1 and CDR2: ENHRY, SYGVKD. CDR3 in DNA: TGTGCCATCAGTGAGTCGAGAAATACGCAGTATTTT. Translation gives CAISESRNTQYF.

This clonotype came up many times. V gene TRBV20-1 combines with J gene TRBJ2-5; 8 positions agree with TRBD2. The CDR3 loop spans 14 amino acids. CDR1 and CDR2 from the germline V gene are DFQATT and SNEGSKA (reference sequence). V shed 6 bases, J shed 0 bases, and the junction held 6 bases outside the gene matches. This CDR3 is CSAIILADQETQYF. The CDR3 coding sequence is TGCAGTGCGATCATACTAGCGGACCAAGAGACCCAGTACTTC.

In this sample, this clonotype turned up many times. This chain uses TRBV20-1 with TRBJ1-2; the match to TRBD1 covers 9 bases. The CDR3 is 16 amino acids. The germline V gene encodes CDR1 DFQATT and CDR2 SNEGSKA (reference sequence). Trimming at V came to 2 bases and at J to 0 bases, leaving 7 bases not matched to a gene. CDR3 nucleotide sequence: TGCAGTGCTAGACCCCCGGGACAGGGTCCTAACTATGGCTACACCTTC. Translated: CSARPPGQGPNYGYTF.

This clonotype was recorded a few times. The V call is TRBV9, the J call TRBJ2-1, with D unclear. The V and J ends lost 2 bases and 2 bases respectively, with 11 bases between them. From germline, CDR1 is SGDLS and CDR2 YYNGEE. This CDR3 is built from 15 residues. CDR3 sequence reads: CASSVNSVTYNEQFF. The CDR3 DNA reads as TGTGCCAGCAGCGTCAACAGTGTTACCTACAATGAGCAGTTCTTC.

This clonotype was recorded a few times. A much more abundant neighbour one base away suggests this may be a read error. V usage is TRBV28 and J usage is TRBJ2-1, with D unresolved. This CDR3 has 11 amino acids. CDR1 is MDHEN and CDR2 is SYDVKM in the germline V gene. The CDR3 region is CASSTNNEKFF. CDR3 DNA: TGTGCCAGCAGTACTAATAATGAGAAGTTCTTC. Full variable domain (outside the CDR3, taken from reference TRBV28 and TRBJ2-1): DVKVTQSSRYLVKRTGEKVFLECVQDMDHENMFWYRQDPGLGLRLIYFSYDVKMKEKGDIPEGYSVSREKKERFSLILESASTNQTSMYLCASSTNNEKFFGPGTRLTVL.

This clonotype was counted many times. The rearrangement uses TRBV20-1 and TRBJ2-1, with TRBD2 as a possible D gene (5 bases). The CDR3 runs to 14 residues. The germline gives CDR1 DFQATT, CDR2 SNEGSKA (reference sequence). Trimming cost V 0 bases and J 4 bases, with 10 bases left between them. For the CDR3, the DNA is TGCAGTGCTAGAGATAGCCAGCGGTACAATGAGCAGTTCTTC. Amino acids: CSARDSQRYNEQFF.

This clonotype came up many times. The chain combines TRBV6-1 with TRBJ2-1; 10 bases agree with TRBD2. Germline V gives CDR1 MNHNS, CDR2 SASEGT. The CDR3 has 15 amino acids. V was pared by 4 bases and J by 4 bases, with 4 bases of the junction left unmatched. CDR3 region: CASSATSGLYNEQFF. The CDR3 DNA is TGTGCCAGCAGTGCGACTAGCGGGCTATACAATGAGCAGTTCTTC.

This clonotype was counted a few times. The V gene is TRBV30, the J gene TRBJ1-5, with no clear D. CDR1 GTSNPN and CDR2 SVGIG come from the germline V gene (reference sequence). V lost 2 bases and J 5 bases, leaving 10 bases between the germline ends. This CDR3 contains 13 residues. The CDR3 is CAWSKGADQPQHF. CDR3 nucleotide sequence: TGTGCCTGGAGTAAAGGTGCGGATCAGCCCCAGCATTTT.

The chain links TRBV7-2 to TRBJ2-7; TRBD2 might be the D (5 bases). Germline values: CDR1 SGHTA, CDR2 FQGNSA. Trimming took 2 bases from V and 7 from J, leaving 18 bases between them. The CDR3 is 15 residues long. The CDR3 bases are TGTGCCAGCAGCTTATTTGGCTCGTATACGGGAGAGCAGTACTTC. It yields the protein CASSLFGSYTGEQYF.

Many counts were recorded for this clonotype. The V call is TRBV28, the J call TRBJ2-2; TRBD2 matches 12 bases. Trimming removed 5 bases from V and 7 bases from J; junction bases left unmatched: 8. The CDR3 sequence is 16 residues long. Germline CDR1 reads MDHEN; CDR2 reads SYDVKM. CDR3 nucleotide sequence: TGTGCCAGCAGTCCTGCTAGCGGGAGGGCGGACGGGGAGCTGTTTTTT. Encoded protein: CASSPASGRADGELFF. Together with reference TRBV28 and TRBJ2-2, the CDR3 gives the full variable domain: DVKVTQSSRYLVKRTGEKVFLECVQDMDHENMFWYRQDPGLGLRLIYFSYDVKMKEKGDIPEGYSVSREKKERFSLILESASTNQTSMYLCASSPASGRADGELFFGEGSRLTVL.

This clonotype was counted a single time. One base away lies a much larger clone, so this may be a sequencing read error. The chain joins TRBV2 to TRBJ2-7; TRBD2 agrees at 11 bases. This CDR3 is 15 amino acids long. The V segment lost 6 bases and the J segment 1 base; nucleotides outside the gene matches: 5. CDR1 SNHLY and CDR2 FYNNEI come from the germline V gene. As DNA, the CDR3 is TGTGCCAGCAGGCGTACTAGCGGGAGATCCTACGAGCAGTACTTC. Amino acids: CASRRTSGRSYEQYF.

This clonotype showed up many times. The chain couples TRBV2 to TRBJ2-1, with D possibly called TRBD1 or TRBD2 (5 bases each). There are 14 residues in the CDR3. V lost 8 bases and J lost 8, with 19 bases in between. CDR1 SNHLY and CDR2 FYNNEI come from the germline V gene. CDR3 residues: CASPRDGDGYEQFF. In DNA form, the CDR3 reads TGTGCCAGCCCCCGGGACGGGGACGGCTATGAGCAGTTCTTC.

This clonotype was counted at least ten times. The V gene is TRBV20-1, the J gene TRBJ2-7; D uncertain. Germline loops: CDR1 DFQATT, CDR2 SNEGSKA (reference sequence). The germline V and J ends were trimmed by 6 bases and 2 bases, with 11 bases remaining between them. The length of the CDR3 is 12 residues. In nucleotides, the CDR3 is TGCAGTGCCGACAAAGACACCTACGAGCAGTACTTC. Encoded protein: CSADKDTYEQYF.

Many counts were recorded for this clonotype. The chain combines TRBV25-1 with TRBJ2-3; D is possibly TRBD1 (5 bases). The length of the CDR3 is 13 residues. Germline CDR1 is MGHDK and CDR2 is SYGVNS. V lost 10 bases to trimming and J lost 2 bases, with 13 bases between them. The CDR3 sequence is CATDDGATDTQYF. In DNA, the CDR3 is TGTGCCACCGACGATGGGGCCACAGATACGCAGTATTTT.